The clone carrying this T cell receptor beta chain showed up many times. Its cognate antigen is unknown. This sample was taken from a study of T-cell memory formation after mild COVID-19. The study, taken as a whole, reports: CD8+ contracting clones occupied EMRA, while CD4+ ones occupied mainly CM and EM. Pre-infection memory harbored some responding clones, suggesting cross-reactive memory joined.

The ends were cut back, 2 bases at V and 5 bases at J, with 7 bases in the middle. This CDR3 spans 12 amino acids. Germline CDR1 reads SGDLS; CDR2 reads YYNGEE. MiXCR, applied by TCRdb to the 5' RACE reads, yields one record per CDR3 protein. This sample has approximately 350,000 distinct CDR3 sequences, with about an eighth found just once. V usage is TRBV9 and J usage is TRBJ2-5, with D maybe TRBD2 (6 bases). Sequencing input: PBMCs or a T cell subset sorted from them (not recorded which). This TCR was sampled from a man aged 18-30 years who had mild COVID-19 (a few samples of this study predate the infection). Cell type and time point are not known. The CDR3 nucleotides read TGTGCCAGCAGCGTCGGGGGTGAGACCCAGTACTTC. Translation gives CASSVGGETQYF.